One and the same sample provided the 3 T cell receptor beta chains below, sequenced in a study of blood T cell repertoires in COVID-19. Assay: immunoSEQ multiplex PCR; the TCRdb copy retains only in-frame clones and omits some. The sample holds roughly 43,000 clones, about nine tenths seen once. The source material was peripheral blood. The receptor set was obtained from a man aged 55 to 69 with active COVID-19.

This clone is a singleton in its sample. V gene TRBV3-1 (or the pseudogene TRBV3-2) combines with J gene TRBJ1-1, with 9 bases that match TRBD1. V lost 3 bases to trimming and J lost 2 bases; unmatched junction nucleotides: 4. Germline V gives CDR1 LGHDT, CDR2 YNNKEL (reference sequence). This CDR3 has 15 amino acids. The CDR3 here is CASSQTDRGNTEAFF. The CDR3 nucleotides are TGTGCCAGCAGCCAGACGGACAGGGGAAACACTGAAGCTTTCTTT.

This clone was counted between two and nine times. This chain uses TRBV11-3 with TRBJ2-2; no definite D call. Germline CDR1 SGHNT, CDR2 YENEEA. The length of the CDR3 is 13 residues. V lost 5 bases and J 6 bases, leaving 10 bases between the germline ends. The CDR3 protein is CASSTSRPGELFF. The DNA for the CDR3 is TGTGCCAGCAGCACATCGCGGCCCGGGGAGCTGTTTTTT.

The chain joins TRBV3-1 (or the pseudogene TRBV3-2) to TRBJ2-3; D unclear. V lost 4 bases, J lost 2 bases, and 10 bases lay in between. Germline CDR1 and CDR2: LGHDT and YNNKEL (reference sequence). The CDR3 extends over 14 amino acids. The CDR3 sequence is CASSRNTNTDTQYF. The CDR3 DNA sequence: TGTGCCAGCAGCCGGAACACTAACACAGATACGCAGTATTTT.